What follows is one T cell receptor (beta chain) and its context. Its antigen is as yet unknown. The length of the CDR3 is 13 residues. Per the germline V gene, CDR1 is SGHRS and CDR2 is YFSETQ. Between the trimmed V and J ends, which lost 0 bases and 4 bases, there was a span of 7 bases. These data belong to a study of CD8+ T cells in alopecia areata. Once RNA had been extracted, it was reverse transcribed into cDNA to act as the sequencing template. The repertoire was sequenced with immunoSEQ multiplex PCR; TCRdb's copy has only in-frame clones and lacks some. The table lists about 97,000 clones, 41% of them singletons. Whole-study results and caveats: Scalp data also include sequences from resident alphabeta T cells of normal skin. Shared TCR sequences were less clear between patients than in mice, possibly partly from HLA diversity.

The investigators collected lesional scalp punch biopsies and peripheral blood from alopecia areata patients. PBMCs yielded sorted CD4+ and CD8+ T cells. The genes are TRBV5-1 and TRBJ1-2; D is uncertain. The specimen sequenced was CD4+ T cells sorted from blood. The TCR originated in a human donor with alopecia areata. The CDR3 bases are TGCGCCAGCAGCTTGGGACACACCTATGGCTACACCTTC. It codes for CASSLGHTYGYTF.